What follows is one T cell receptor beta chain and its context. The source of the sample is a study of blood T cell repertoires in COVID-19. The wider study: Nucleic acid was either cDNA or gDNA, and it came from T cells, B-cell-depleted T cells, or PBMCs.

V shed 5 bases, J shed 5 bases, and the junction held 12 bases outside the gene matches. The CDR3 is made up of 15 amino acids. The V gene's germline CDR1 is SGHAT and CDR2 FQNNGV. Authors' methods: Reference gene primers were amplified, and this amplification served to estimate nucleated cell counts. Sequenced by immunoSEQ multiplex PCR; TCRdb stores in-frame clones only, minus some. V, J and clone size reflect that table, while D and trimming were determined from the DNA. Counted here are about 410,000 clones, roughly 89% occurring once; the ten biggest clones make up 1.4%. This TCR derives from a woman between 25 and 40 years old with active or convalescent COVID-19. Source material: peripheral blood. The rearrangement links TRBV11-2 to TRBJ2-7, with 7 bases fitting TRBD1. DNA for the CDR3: TGTGCCAGCAGCGCCCCGGGACAGACCCTGAACGAGCAGTACTTC. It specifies CASSAPGQTLNEQYF.